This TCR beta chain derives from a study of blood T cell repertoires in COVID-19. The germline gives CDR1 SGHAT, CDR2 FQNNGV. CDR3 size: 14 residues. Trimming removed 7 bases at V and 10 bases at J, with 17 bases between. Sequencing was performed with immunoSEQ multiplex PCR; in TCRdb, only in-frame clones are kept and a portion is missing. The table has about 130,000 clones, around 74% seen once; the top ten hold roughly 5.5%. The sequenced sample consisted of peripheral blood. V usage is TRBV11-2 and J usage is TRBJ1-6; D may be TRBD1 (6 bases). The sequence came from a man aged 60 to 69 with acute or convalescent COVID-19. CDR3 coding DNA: TGTGCCAGCACCATCAAAAACCAGGGGTCACCCCTCCACTTT. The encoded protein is CASTIKNQGSPLHF. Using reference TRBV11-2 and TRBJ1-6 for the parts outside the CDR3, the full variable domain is EAGVAQSPRYKIIEKRQSVAFWCNPISGHATLYWYQQILGQGPKLLIQFQNNGVVDDSQLPKDRFSAERLKGVDSTLKIQPAKLEDSAVYLCASTIKNQGSPLHFGNGTRLTVT.